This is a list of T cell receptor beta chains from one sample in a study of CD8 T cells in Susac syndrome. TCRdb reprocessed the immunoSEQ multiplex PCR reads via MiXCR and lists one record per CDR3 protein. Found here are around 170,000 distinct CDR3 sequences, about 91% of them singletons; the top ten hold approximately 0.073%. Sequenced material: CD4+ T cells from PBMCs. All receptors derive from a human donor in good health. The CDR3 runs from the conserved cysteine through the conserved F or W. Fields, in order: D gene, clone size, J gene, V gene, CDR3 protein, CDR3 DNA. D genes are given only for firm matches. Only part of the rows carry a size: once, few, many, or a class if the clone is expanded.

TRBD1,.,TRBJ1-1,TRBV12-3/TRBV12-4,CASSWDSPEAFF,TGTGCCAGCAGTTGGGACAGCCCCGAGGCTTTCTTT
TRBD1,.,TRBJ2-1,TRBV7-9,CASSLGPGQNYNEQFF,TGTGCCAGCAGCTTAGGACCGGGACAGAACTACAATGAGCAGTTCTTC
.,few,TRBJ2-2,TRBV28,CASSFGDGELFF,TGTGCCAGCAGTTTTGGTGACGGGGAGCTGTTTTTT
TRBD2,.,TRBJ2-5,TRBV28,CASSLRLAGVETQYF,TGTGCCAGCAGTTTGCGACTAGCGGGAGTAGAGACCCAGTACTTC
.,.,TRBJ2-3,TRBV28,CATDSDTSTDTQYF,TGTGCCACCGACAGTGATACTAGCACAGATACGCAGTATTTT
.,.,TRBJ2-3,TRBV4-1,CASSLQGTLTDTQYF,TGCGCCAGCAGCCTGCAGGGCACGCTCACAGATACGCAGTATTTT
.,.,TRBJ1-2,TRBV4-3,CASSQDRRSRYGYTF,TGCGCCAGCAGCCAAGATAGGCGATCTCGCTATGGCTACACCTTC
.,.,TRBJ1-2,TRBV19,CASRREANYGYTF,TGTGCCAGTAGAAGGGAAGCTAACTATGGCTACACCTTC
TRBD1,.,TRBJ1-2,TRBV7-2,CASSIRRGTGYGYTF,TGTGCCAGCAGCATTAGGCGTGGGACAGGGTATGGCTACACCTTC
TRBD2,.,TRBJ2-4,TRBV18,CASSPPGRDIQYF,TGTGCCAGCTCACCTCCAGGGAGGGACATTCAGTACTTC
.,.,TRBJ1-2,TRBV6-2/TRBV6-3,CASSYRSEGYGYTF,TGTGCCAGCAGTTACAGGTCCGAAGGCTATGGCTACACCTTC
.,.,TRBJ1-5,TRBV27,CASTPRRGGNQPQHF,TGTGCCAGCACGCCTCGACGGGGGGGGAATCAGCCCCAGCATTTT
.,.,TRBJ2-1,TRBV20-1,CSASPGVENEQFF,TGCAGTGCTAGTCCCGGGGTGGAGAATGAGCAGTTCTTC
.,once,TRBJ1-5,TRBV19,CASSGGRHQPQHF,TGTGCCAGTAGTGGAGGTAGGCACCAGCCCCAGCATTTT
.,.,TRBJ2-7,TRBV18,CASSVTGAYEQYF,TGTGCCAGCTCAGTGACAGGAGCCTACGAGCAGTACTTC
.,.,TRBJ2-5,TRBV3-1,CASSQGSYREETQYF,TGTGCCAGCAGCCAAGGGTCGTACAGGGAGGAGACCCAGTACTTC
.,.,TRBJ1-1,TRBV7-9,CASSFGVTEAFF,TGTGCCAGCAGCTTTGGGGTTACTGAAGCTTTCTTT
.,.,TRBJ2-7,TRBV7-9,CASSHLRGMGLYEQYF,TGTGCCAGCAGCCATCTGCGGGGTATGGGACTCTACGAGCAGTACTTC
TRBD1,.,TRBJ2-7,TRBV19,CASSTQGADYEQYF,TGTGCCAGTAGTACCCAGGGGGCCGACTACGAGCAGTACTTC
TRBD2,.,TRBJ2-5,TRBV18,CASSPQGSRTSRETQYF,TGTGCCAGCTCACCACAGGGCTCTCGGACTAGCCGGGAGACCCAGTACTTC
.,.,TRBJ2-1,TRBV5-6,CASSLSRTEQFF,TGTGCCAGCAGCTTATCGCGTACGGAGCAGTTCTTC
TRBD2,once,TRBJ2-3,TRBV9,CASSVRLAASDTQYF,TGTGCCAGCAGCGTAAGACTAGCGGCCTCAGATACGCAGTATTTT
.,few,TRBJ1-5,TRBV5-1,CASSLDLGRNQPQHF,TGCGCCAGCAGCTTGGATCTAGGGAGGAATCAGCCCCAGCATTTT
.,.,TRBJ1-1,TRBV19,CASSMVGGRFTEAFF,TGTGCCAGTAGTATGGTCGGGGGTCGGTTCACTGAAGCTTTCTTT
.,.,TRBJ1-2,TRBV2,CASTPGRDYGYTF,TGTGCCAGCACCCCAGGGAGGGACTATGGCTACACCTTC
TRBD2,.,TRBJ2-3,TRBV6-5,CASSPRGGLDTQYF,TGTGCCAGCAGTCCTCGGGGGGGCCTGGATACGCAGTATTTT